A single sample gave rise to the 7 T cell receptor beta chains below, sequenced in a study of CD8 T cells in ankylosing spondylitis. MiXCR, applied by TCRdb to the 5' RACE reads, yields one record per CDR3 protein. Of approximately 200,000 distinct CDR3 sequences detected, roughly 13% appear once; the ten largest clones hold 15% to 20%. Material: blood, either unsorted or a sorted T cell fraction (not recorded which). All receptors come from a male donor with ankylosing spondylitis or in good health (not recorded which).

This clonotype has ten or more counts. V usage is TRBV7-9 and J usage is TRBJ1-1, with TRBD1 matching 9 bases. With 4 bases clipped from V and 3 bases from J, the junction kept 12 bases outside the gene matches. The germline CDR1 and CDR2 sequences are SEHNR and FQNEAQ (reference sequence). The CDR3 is 17 residues long. The CDR3 spells CASSSKQGAEGDTEAFF. CDR3 nucleotides: TGTGCCAGCAGCTCCAAACAGGGGGCTGAGGGGGACACTGAAGCTTTCTTT.

This clonotype has only a few counts. V gene TRBV2 combines with J gene TRBJ2-1; TRBD1 matches at 9 bases. CDR1 is SNHLY, CDR2 FYNNEI, per germline. The CDR3 is made up of 16 amino acids. Trimming at V came to 5 bases and at J to 6 bases, leaving 11 bases not matched to a gene. The chain's CDR3 is CASSPGTGSVVNEQFF. CDR3 DNA: TGTGCCAGCAGTCCCGGGACAGGGTCGGTGGTCAATGAGCAGTTCTTC. Together with reference TRBV2 and TRBJ2-1, the CDR3 gives the full variable domain: EPEVTQTPSHQVTQMGQEVILRCVPISNHLYFYWYRQILGQKVEFLVSFYNNEISEKSEIFDDQFSVERPDGSNFTLKIRSTKLEDSAMYFCASSPGTGSVVNEQFFGPGTRLTVL.

This clonotype appeared many times. The chain joins TRBV12-3 or TRBV12-4 to TRBJ1-2, with D perhaps matching TRBD1 (6 bases). The CDR3 has 14 residues. V lost 6 bases and J lost 8, with 19 bases in between. CDR3 coding DNA: TGTGCCAGCAGAGCACAGGGATACCTCGACGGCTACACCTTC. Protein sequence: CASRAQGYLDGYTF.

The chain joins TRBV6-1 to TRBJ1-6; 7 bases align to TRBD1. V was pared by 4 bases and J by 7 bases, with 10 bases of the junction left unmatched. Germline loops: CDR1 MNHNS, CDR2 SASEGT. This CDR3 is built from 16 residues. The CDR3 bases are TGTGCCAGCAGTGCGCCACTGACAGGGCTAAATTCACCCCTCCACTTT. Translated: CASSAPLTGLNSPLHF.

The V gene is TRBV27, the J gene TRBJ2-3; D possibly corresponds to TRBD1 (6 bases). CDR1 MNHEY and CDR2 SMNVEV come from the germline V gene (reference sequence). The length of the CDR3 is 16 residues. V lost 2 bases and J 4 bases, leaving 16 bases between the germline ends. As DNA, the CDR3 is TGTGCCAGCAGTTTAAGGGCCTCTCGACAGGCAGATACGCAGTATTTT. Translated, it gives CASSLRASRQADTQYF.

The rearrangement joins TRBV13 to TRBJ1-2, with 9 bases matching TRBD1. The J segment lost 0 bases and the V segment lost 4 bases, leaving 6 bases of the junction unmatched. The CDR3 covers 16 residues. Germline V gene sequence: CDR1 PRHDT, CDR2 FYEKMQ (reference sequence). Written as DNA, the CDR3 is TGTGCCAGCAGCTCCTCGGGGACAGGGTCTAACTATGGCTACACCTTC. It yields the protein CASSSSGTGSNYGYTF.

The table lists this clonotype with many counts. CDR3 sequence (DNA): TGTGCTAGTGGATCCGGACAGGGAACCGAAAGCGAGCAGTACTTC. This encodes CASGSGQGTESEQYF. V is TRBV12-5 and J is TRBJ2-7; 8 nucleotides align to TRBD1. J gave up 6 bases and V 6 bases, and 13 bases lay outside the gene matches. The length of the CDR3 is 15 residues. CDR1 and CDR2 (germline): LGHNT, FRNRAP.